One sample yielded the 9 T cell receptor beta chains listed below, sequenced in a study of response to subunit inactivated influenza vaccine. TCRdb re-called the RT-PCR reads through MiXCR, storing one row per CDR3 protein. The table records around 750,000 distinct CDR3 sequences, 21% of them present only once. The sample in question was PBMCs from blood, obtained 4 to 6 days after vaccination. The source of these receptors is a man in his fifties who received an inactivated influenza vaccine.

As for this clonotype: One base away lies a much larger clone, so this may be a sequencing read error. The chain recombines TRBV29-1 with TRBJ2-5; D gene unclear. The tail of the sequence fits TRBJ2-1 better, so the J call may be wrong. CDR3 length: 13 amino acids. From germline, CDR1 is SQVTM and CDR2 ANQGSEA. The CDR3 spells CSVGVSPQETQFF. In nucleotides, the CDR3 is TGCAGCGTTGGAGTGTCACCCCAAGAGACCCAGTTCTTC.

This clonotype has a single count. This chain uses TRBV2 with TRBJ2-2; perhaps TRBD2 as D (5 bases). V was trimmed by 11 bases and J by 0 bases, leaving 25 bases between them. Looked up from germline, CDR1 is SNHLY and CDR2 is FYNNEI. The CDR3 length is 18 residues. The CDR3 region has the DNA TGTGCCTTCAGTTTATGGCTTAGGAGCGGACCGAACACCGGGGAGCTGTTTTTT. It translates to CAFSLWLRSGPNTGELFF.

This chain links TRBV20-1 with TRBJ2-3, with TRBD2 identical over 11 bases. The CDR3 is 17 amino acids. V shed 0 bases and J 0 bases; nucleotides not matched to a gene: 5. Germline V gives CDR1 DFQATT, CDR2 SNEGSKA (reference sequence). The CDR3 spells CSARDVRLAGSTDTQYF. For the CDR3, the DNA is TGCAGTGCTAGAGATGTGAGACTAGCGGGGAGCACAGATACGCAGTATTTT.

This clonotype was seen only a few times. The CDR3 sequence is CASSALLRDYNVLTF. In DNA, the CDR3 is TGTGCCAGCAGCGCACTCCTCCGGGACTACAACGTCCTGACTTTC. The rearrangement joins TRBV9 to TRBJ2-6, with TRBD2 identical over 7 bases. V lost 3 bases to trimming and J lost 9 bases; unmatched junction nucleotides: 9. This CDR3 spans 15 amino acids. The V gene's germline CDR1 is SGDLS and CDR2 YYNGEE.

The chain links TRBV11-2 to TRBJ2-3; unclear D gene. The CDR3 sequence is 15 residues long. Trimming shortened V by 1 base and J by 2 bases, and 10 bases separated the two germline ends. The germline V gene encodes CDR1 SGHAT and CDR2 FQNNGV. The CDR3 bases are TGTGCCAGCAGCTTAGCCTCCTTGACCACAGATACGCAGTATTTT. Translation: CASSLASLTTDTQYF.

This clonotype was found a few times. V is TRBV30 and J is TRBJ2-5, with D hard to call. The CDR3 length is 13 residues. Germline V lookup: CDR1 GTSNPN, CDR2 SVGIG (reference sequence). V was shortened by 2 bases and J by 1 base, with 8 bases between the two germline ends. The CDR3 here is CAWSSGFQETQYF. The CDR3 DNA reads as TGTGCCTGGAGTTCCGGTTTCCAAGAGACCCAGTACTTC.

This clonotype was counted a few times. The chain is built from TRBV9 and TRBJ2-1, with D possibly TRBD2 on 5 matching bases. The CDR3 has 16 residues. In germline, CDR1 is SGDLS, CDR2 YYNGEE. V shed 4 bases and J shed 6 bases, with 20 bases lying between them. The CDR3 region has the DNA TGTGCCAGCAGCCCAACCCCGGCTAGCCCATCCAATGAGCAGTTCTTC. Its protein product is CASSPTPASPSNEQFF.

This clonotype was observed a handful of times. This rearrangement joins TRBV11-2 to TRBJ1-1; D is unclear. CDR1 SGHAT and CDR2 FQNNGV come from the germline V gene. V lost 0 bases, J lost 10 bases, and 15 bases lay in between. The CDR3 sequence is 14 residues long. The CDR3 region is CASSLERVGNPAFF. In nucleotides, the CDR3 is TGTGCCAGCAGCTTAGAGCGGGTGGGAAACCCAGCTTTCTTT.

This clonotype was picked up a small number of times. V gene TRBV20-1 combines with J gene TRBJ2-5; 7 bases map to TRBD2. This CDR3 comprises 15 residues. The junction had 11 bases not matched to a gene; V was cut back by 6 bases and J by 1 base. Germline CDR1 is DFQATT and CDR2 is SNEGSKA (reference sequence). CDR3 residues: CSAPGLVNPQETQYF. CDR3 DNA: TGCAGTGCCCCAGGACTAGTTAATCCCCAAGAGACCCAGTACTTC.